The 6 T cell receptor beta chains given below trace back to one sample, sequenced in a study of tumour-infiltrating T cells in Burkitt lymphoma. Some clones are missing from TCRdb's copy, which holds only in-frame ones; the method was immunoSEQ multiplex PCR. The table lists 13,000 or so clones, roughly 85% of them singletons, with 1.1% to 1.5% in the top ten. Sequenced material: tumor tissue. The receptor source for this set is a human donor with diffuse large B-cell lymphoma.

The rearrangement joins TRBV2 to TRBJ1-1; 12 bases match TRBD1. Germline CDR1 and CDR2: SNHLY and FYNNEI. CDR3 length: 14 amino acids. With 4 bases clipped from V and 6 bases from J, the junction kept 3 bases outside the gene matches. CDR3 sequence: CASSAGTGGPEAFF. The DNA for the CDR3 is TGTGCCAGCAGTGCCGGGACAGGGGGCCCTGAAGCTTTCTTT.

The rearrangement joins TRBV5-1 to TRBJ2-5, with 11 nucleotides matching TRBD1. The J call is doubtful: the DNA matches TRBJ2-7 better. CDR3 length equals 15 residues. The germline CDR1 and CDR2 sequences are SGHRS and YFSETQ. The CDR3 DNA reads TGCGCCAGCAGCTTAGGGACAGGGGGCTCCTACGAGCAGTACTTC. This codes for CASSLGTGGSYEQYF.

This clone has just one count. This chain joins TRBV9 and TRBJ2-2; 7 positions agree with TRBD1. Germline loops: CDR1 SGDLS, CDR2 YYNGEE. The ends lost 5 bases at V and 7 bases at J; junction bases unmatched: 11. The CDR3 contains 15 residues. The CDR3: CASSQTGMFGGELFF. Here the CDR3 DNA reads TGTGCCAGCAGTCAGACAGGGATGTTTGGCGGGGAGCTGTTTTTT.

This chain joins TRBV29-1 and TRBJ2-7; 7 bases line up with TRBD1. Losses at the gene ends were 4 bases for V and 4 bases for J; bases not matched to a gene: 10. The CDR3 runs 14 residues. Germline-derived CDR1 and CDR2 are SQVTM and ANQGSEA. CDR3 residues: CSVVGTETLYEQYF. The DNA of the CDR3 is TGCAGCGTTGTCGGGACAGAGACATTGTACGAGCAGTACTTC.

V and J are TRBV6-5 and TRBJ2-7; the D gene is possibly TRBD1 (5 bases). The germline CDR1 and CDR2 sequences are MNHEY and SVGAGI. V lost 6 bases to trimming and J lost 1 base, with 13 bases between them. The CDR3 is 14 amino acids. The CDR3 spells CASRTAVTSYEQYF. Here the CDR3 DNA reads TGTGCCAGCAGGACAGCAGTCACTTCCTACGAGCAGTACTTC.

The CDR3 coding sequence is TGTGCCAGCAGCCCTATGACAGGTTGGGGCCAAGAGACCCAGTACTTC. The encoded protein is CASSPMTGWGQETQYF. V gene TRBV7-2 combines with J gene TRBJ2-5; perhaps TRBD1 as D (6 bases). V was pared by 5 bases and J by 1 base, with 17 bases between. Germline CDR1 reads SGHTA; CDR2 reads FQGNSA. The CDR3 extends over 16 amino acids. Together with reference TRBV7-2 and TRBJ2-5, the CDR3 gives the full variable domain: GAGVSQSPSNKVTEKGKDVELRCDPISGHTALYWYRQSLGQGLEFLIYFQGNSAPDKSGLPSDRFSAERTGGSVSTLTIQRTQQEDSAVYLCASSPMTGWGQETQYFGPGTRLLVL.